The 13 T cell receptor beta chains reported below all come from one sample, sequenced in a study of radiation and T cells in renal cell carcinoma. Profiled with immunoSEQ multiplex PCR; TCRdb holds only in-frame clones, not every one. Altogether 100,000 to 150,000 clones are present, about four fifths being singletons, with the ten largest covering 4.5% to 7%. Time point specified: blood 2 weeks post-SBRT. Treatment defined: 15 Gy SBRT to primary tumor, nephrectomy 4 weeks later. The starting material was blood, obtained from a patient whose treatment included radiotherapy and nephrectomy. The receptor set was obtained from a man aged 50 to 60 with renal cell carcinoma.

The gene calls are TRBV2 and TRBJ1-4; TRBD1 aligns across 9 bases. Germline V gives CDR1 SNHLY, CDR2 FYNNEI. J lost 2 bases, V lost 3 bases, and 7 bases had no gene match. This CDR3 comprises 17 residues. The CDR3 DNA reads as TGTGCCAGCAGTGAGACGGGACAGGGTACCACTAATGAAAAACTGTTTTTT. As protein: CASSETGQGTTNEKLFF.

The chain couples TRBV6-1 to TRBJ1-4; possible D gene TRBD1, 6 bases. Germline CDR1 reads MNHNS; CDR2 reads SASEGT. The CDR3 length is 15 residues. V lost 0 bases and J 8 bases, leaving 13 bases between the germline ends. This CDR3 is CASSEARGGVEKLFF. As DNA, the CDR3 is TGTGCCAGCAGTGAAGCCAGAGGGGGAGTGGAAAAACTGTTTTTT.

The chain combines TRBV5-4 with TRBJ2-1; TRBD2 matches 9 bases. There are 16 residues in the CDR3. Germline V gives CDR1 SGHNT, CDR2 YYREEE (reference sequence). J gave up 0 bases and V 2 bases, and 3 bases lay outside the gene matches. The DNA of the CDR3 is TGTGCCAGCAGCTTACGTAGCGGGAGCTCCTACAATGAGCAGTTCTTC. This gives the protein CASSLRSGSSYNEQFF.

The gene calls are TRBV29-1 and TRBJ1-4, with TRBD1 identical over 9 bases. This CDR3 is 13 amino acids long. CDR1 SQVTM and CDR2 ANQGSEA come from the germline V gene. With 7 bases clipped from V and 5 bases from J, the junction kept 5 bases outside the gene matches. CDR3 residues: CSASGTGNEKLFF. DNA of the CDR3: TGCAGCGCATCCGGGACAGGGAATGAAAAACTGTTTTTT.

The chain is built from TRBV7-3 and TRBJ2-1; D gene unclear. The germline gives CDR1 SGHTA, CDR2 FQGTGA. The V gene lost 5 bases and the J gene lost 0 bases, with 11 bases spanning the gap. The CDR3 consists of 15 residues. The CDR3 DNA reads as TGTGCCAGCAGCCGTGGGTCCAGCTCCTACAATGAGCAGTTCTTC. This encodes CASSRGSSSYNEQFF. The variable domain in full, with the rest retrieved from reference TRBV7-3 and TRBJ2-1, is GAGVSQTPSNKVTEKGKYVELRCDPISGHTALYWYRQSLGQGPEFLIYFQGTGAADDSGLPNDRFFAVRPEGSVSTLKIQRTERGDSAVYLCASSRGSSSYNEQFFGPGTRLTVL.

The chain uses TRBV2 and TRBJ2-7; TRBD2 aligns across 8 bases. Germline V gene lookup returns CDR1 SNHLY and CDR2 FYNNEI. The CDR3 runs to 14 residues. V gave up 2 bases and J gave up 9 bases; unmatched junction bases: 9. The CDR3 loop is CASSERAGGPWQYF. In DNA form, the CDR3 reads TGTGCCAGCAGTGAAAGGGCGGGGGGCCCCTGGCAGTACTTC.

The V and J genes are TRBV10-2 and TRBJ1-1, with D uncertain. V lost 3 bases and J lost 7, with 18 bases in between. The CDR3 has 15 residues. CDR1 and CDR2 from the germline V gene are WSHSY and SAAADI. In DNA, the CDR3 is TGCGCCAGCAGTGATTTGAGGGCAGTTAACTATGAAGCTTTCTTT. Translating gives CASSDLRAVNYEAFF.

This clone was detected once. CDR3 loop: CASSVGGTGFTGNTIYF. The CDR3 bases are TGTGCCAGCAGCGTAGGTGGGACAGGGTTTACTGGAAACACCATATATTTT. The rearrangement joins TRBV9 to TRBJ1-3, with 9 nucleotides matching TRBD1. The CDR3 covers 17 residues. Looked up from germline, CDR1 is SGDLS and CDR2 is YYNGEE. The junction had 6 bases not matched to a gene; V was cut back by 0 bases and J by 2 bases.

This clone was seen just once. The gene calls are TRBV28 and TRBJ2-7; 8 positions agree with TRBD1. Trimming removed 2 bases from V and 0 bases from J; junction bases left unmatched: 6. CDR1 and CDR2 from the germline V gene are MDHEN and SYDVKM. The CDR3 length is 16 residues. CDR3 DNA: TGTGCCAGCAGTTTAAGCTCTGGGACAGGCTCCTACGAGCAGTACTTC. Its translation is CASSLSSGTGSYEQYF.

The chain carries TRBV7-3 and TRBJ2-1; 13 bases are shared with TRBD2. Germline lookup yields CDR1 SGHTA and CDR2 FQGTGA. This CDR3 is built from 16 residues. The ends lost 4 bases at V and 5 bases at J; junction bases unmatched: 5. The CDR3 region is CASSYSGTSGNNEQFF. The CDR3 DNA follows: TGTGCCAGCAGCTACTCCGGGACTAGCGGGAACAATGAGCAGTTCTTC. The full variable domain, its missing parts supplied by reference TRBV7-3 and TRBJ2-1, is GAGVSQTPSNKVTEKGKYVELRCDPISGHTALYWYRQSLGQGPEFLIYFQGTGAADDSGLPNDRFFAVRPEGSVSTLKIQRTERGDSAVYLCASSYSGTSGNNEQFFGPGTRLTVL.

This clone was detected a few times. CDR3 in amino acids: CASSPPSGGDRGEQYF. The CDR3, as DNA: TGTGCCAGCTCACCACCAAGCGGGGGGGACCGGGGAGAGCAGTACTTC. The V call is TRBV18, the J call TRBJ2-7; TRBD2 matches 10 bases. The junction had 9 bases not matched to a gene; V was cut back by 0 bases and J by 7 bases. The CDR3 runs 16 residues. Germline CDR1 KGHSH, CDR2 LQKENI.

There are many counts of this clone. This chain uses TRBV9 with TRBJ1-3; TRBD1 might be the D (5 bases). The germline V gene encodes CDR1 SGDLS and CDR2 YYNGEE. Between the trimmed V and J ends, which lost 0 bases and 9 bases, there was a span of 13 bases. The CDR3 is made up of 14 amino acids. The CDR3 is CASSVDAGGTTIYF. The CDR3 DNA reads TGTGCCAGCAGCGTAGATGCGGGGGGGACCACCATATATTTT.

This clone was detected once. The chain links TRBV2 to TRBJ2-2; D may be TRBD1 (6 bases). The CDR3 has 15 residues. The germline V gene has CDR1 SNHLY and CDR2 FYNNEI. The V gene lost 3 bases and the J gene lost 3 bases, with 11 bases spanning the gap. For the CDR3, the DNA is TGTGCCAGCAGTGAGTACAGGGTGGACACCGGGGAGCTGTTTTTT. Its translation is CASSEYRVDTGELFF.